This passage covers 29 T cell receptor beta chains from one sample sequenced in a study of blood T cell repertoires in COVID-19. Some clones are missing from TCRdb's copy, which holds only in-frame ones; the method was immunoSEQ multiplex PCR. The profile shows some 250,000 clones, 81% of them singletons. Sequencing was done on a sample of peripheral blood. These TCRs come from a woman between 55 and 75 years old with active or convalescent COVID-19.

The chain joins TRBV2 to TRBJ1-4, with 9 bases fitting TRBD1. There are 14 residues in the CDR3. The germline V gene encodes CDR1 SNHLY and CDR2 FYNNEI. V shed 4 bases, J shed 7 bases, and the junction held 4 bases outside the gene matches. The CDR3 region has the DNA TGTGCCAGCAGTGGCGGGACAGGGTCTGAAAAACTGTTTTTT. Protein product: CASSGGTGSEKLFF.

This chain links TRBV3-1 (or the pseudogene TRBV3-2) with TRBJ2-7; 9 bases fit TRBD1. Germline lookup yields CDR1 LGHDT and CDR2 YNNKEL (reference sequence). V was pared by 3 bases and J by 1 base, with 7 bases of the junction left unmatched. The CDR3 contains 16 residues. CDR3 residues: CASSQGTGSGSYEQYF. The CDR3 coding sequence is TGTGCCAGCAGCCAGGGGACAGGGAGTGGGTCCTACGAGCAGTACTTC.

This chain connects TRBV10-3 to TRBJ2-3; a weak D match, TRBD2 (6 bases). This CDR3 is 15 amino acids long. Deletions cut 6 bases from V and 5 bases from J, with 18 bases between. CDR1 and CDR2 from the germline V gene are ENHRY and SYGVKD. The DNA of the CDR3 is TGTGCCATCAGCGCCGGGACCCCCGGGGGAGATACGCAGTATTTT. This sequence encodes CAISAGTPGGDTQYF.

The chain uses TRBV4-2 and TRBJ1-5; no clear D gene. The germline V gene encodes CDR1 LGHNA and CDR2 YNFKEQ. The CDR3 is 15 residues long. Trimming took 0 bases from V and 6 from J, leaving 12 bases between them. The CDR3: CASSQDEPGGQPQHF. CDR3 nucleotide sequence: TGTGCCAGCAGCCAAGATGAACCGGGAGGTCAGCCCCAGCATTTT.

This clone was seen just once. The chain combines TRBV7-9 with TRBJ1-2; D remains ambiguous. Germline lookup yields CDR1 SEHNR and CDR2 FQNEAQ (reference sequence). V lost 5 bases, J lost 7 bases, and 14 bases lay in between. The CDR3 has 13 residues. CDR3 sequence: CASSAMSPGGYTF. The CDR3 bases are TGTGCCAGCAGCGCGATGAGCCCGGGTGGCTACACCTTC.

J is TRBJ1-5 and V is TRBV3-1 (or the pseudogene TRBV3-2), with 7 bases matching TRBD1. Germline CDR1 is LGHDT and CDR2 is YNNKEL (reference sequence). The V gene end was trimmed by 4 bases and the J gene end by 4 bases; junction bases not matched to a gene: 10. The CDR3 covers 16 residues. The CDR3: CASSRTSTGENQPQHF. The CDR3 DNA reads TGTGCCAGCAGCCGAACATCTACAGGGGAAAATCAGCCCCAGCATTTT.

This clone was seen a handful of times. V is TRBV5-4 and J is TRBJ2-7; maybe TRBD1 (6 bases). Trimming stripped 0 bases from V and 5 bases from J, with 9 bases between. CDR1 is SGHNT, CDR2 YYREEE, per germline (reference sequence). The CDR3 covers 13 residues. CDR3 sequence: CASSLGGHDEQYF. CDR3 in DNA: TGTGCCAGCAGCTTGGGGGGGCATGACGAGCAGTACTTC.

This clone was detected ten times or more. The rearrangement joins TRBV4-3 to TRBJ2-2; D might be TRBD1 (5 bases). Deletions cut 1 base from V and 4 bases from J, with 13 bases between. The CDR3 runs 16 residues. Germline V lookup: CDR1 LGHNA, CDR2 YSLEER. This CDR3 reads CASSQVLGELTGELFF. CDR3 coding DNA: TGCGCCAGCAGCCAAGTGTTAGGGGAACTCACCGGGGAGCTGTTTTTT.

The chain joins TRBV2 to TRBJ2-7; 7 nucleotides match TRBD1. The CDR3 is made up of 13 amino acids. With V trimmed by 5 bases and J by 2 bases, 3 bases remained unmatched. The germline gives CDR1 SNHLY, CDR2 FYNNEI. This CDR3 reads CASSPGQTYEQYF. The CDR3 nucleotides are TGTGCCAGCAGTCCGGGACAGACCTACGAGCAGTACTTC.

The chain employs TRBV6-5 and TRBJ1-4; D is unresolved. V was shortened by 6 bases and J by 0 bases, with 11 bases between the two germline ends. The CDR3 runs to 15 residues. The germline V gene has CDR1 MNHEY and CDR2 SVGAGI. The CDR3 DNA is TGTGCCAGCAGCGCGTACGATGCAACTAATGAAAAACTGTTTTTT. Its translation is CASSAYDATNEKLFF.

This sequence joins TRBV30 and TRBJ1-2; 7 positions agree with TRBD1. V gave up 2 bases and J gave up 6 bases; unmatched junction bases: 6. The CDR3 runs 13 residues. The germline CDR1 and CDR2 sequences are GTSNPN and SVGIG (reference sequence). CDR3 DNA: TGTGCCTGGAGTCCCGGGACAGCCAATGGCTACACCTTC. Translating it yields CAWSPGTANGYTF.

This chain uses TRBV4-1 with TRBJ2-7; 8 bases line up with TRBD1. There are 13 residues in the CDR3. The ends lost 1 base at V and 7 bases at J; junction bases unmatched: 3. Looked up from germline, CDR1 is MGHRA and CDR2 is YSYEKL. The CDR3 protein is CASSQGRDREQYF. In DNA form, the CDR3 reads TGCGCCAGCAGCCAAGGCCGGGACAGGGAGCAGTACTTC.

This clone was found once. The CDR3: CASSLGTSGTGNEQFF. In nucleotides, the CDR3 is TGTGCCAGCTCACTAGGGACTAGTGGAACGGGGAATGAGCAGTTCTTC. The genes are TRBV18 and TRBJ2-1; 8 nucleotides line up with TRBD2. The trim removed 4 bases at V and 7 bases at J, leaving 12 bases unmatched. There are 16 residues in the CDR3. Germline CDR1 reads KGHSH; CDR2 reads LQKENI.

V is TRBV2 and J is TRBJ1-5, with TRBD1 matching over 8 bases. Trimming took 4 bases from V and 3 from J; bases not matched to a gene: 5. The CDR3 is made up of 15 amino acids. Germline V gene data show CDR1 as SNHLY and CDR2 as FYNNEI. CDR3 DNA sequence: TGTGCCAGCAGTGGACAGGGGACCATCAATCAGCCCCAGCATTTT. Protein product: CASSGQGTINQPQHF. The variable domain in full, with the rest retrieved from reference TRBV2 and TRBJ1-5, is EPEVTQTPSHQVTQMGQEVILRCVPISNHLYFYWYRQILGQKVEFLVSFYNNEISEKSEIFDDQFSVERPDGSNFTLKIRSTKLEDSAMYFCASSGQGTINQPQHFGDGTRLSIL.

The chain uses TRBV5-5 and TRBJ1-1; perhaps TRBD1 as D (6 bases). CDR3 length equals 14 residues. The germline V gene encodes CDR1 SGHKS and CDR2 YYEKEE (reference sequence). The ends were cut back, 2 bases at V and 1 base at J, with 9 bases in the middle. CDR3 sequence reads: CASSFPRGNTEAFF. The CDR3 DNA follows: TGTGCCAGCAGCTTCCCCAGGGGGAACACTGAAGCTTTCTTT. Full variable domain (remainder filled in from reference TRBV5-5 and TRBJ1-1): DAGVTQSPTHLIKTRGQQVTLRCSPISGHKSVSWYQQVLGQGPQFIFQYYEKEERGRGNFPDRFSARQFPNYSSELNVNALLLGDSALYLCASSFPRGNTEAFFGQGTRLTVV.

This clone showed up just once. V usage is TRBV12-3 or TRBV12-4 and J usage is TRBJ1-2, with unresolved D. CDR3 length: 13 residues. V lost 1 base and J lost 8, with 11 bases in between. CDR3 residues: CASSLGRLGGYTF. The CDR3, as DNA: TGTGCCAGCAGTTTAGGCCGGTTGGGCGGCTACACCTTC.

The chain uses TRBV19 and TRBJ1-1; 7 nucleotides match TRBD1. Germline CDR1 reads LNHDA; CDR2 reads SQIVND (reference sequence). With V trimmed by 4 bases and J by 2 bases, 4 bases remained unmatched. CDR3 length equals 14 residues. CDR3 DNA sequence: TGTGCCAGTAGTAACCAGGGGGGAAACACTGAAGCTTTCTTT. This gives the protein CASSNQGGNTEAFF.

This rearrangement joins TRBV9 to TRBJ2-3; TRBD1 matches 9 bases. In germline, CDR1 is SGDLS, CDR2 YYNGEE. This CDR3 is built from 15 residues. Trimming cost V 2 bases and J 4 bases; bases outside gene matches: 5. The chain's CDR3 is CASSVNRQGADTQYF. The DNA for the CDR3 is TGTGCCAGCAGCGTCAACAGACAGGGGGCAGATACGCAGTATTTT.

This chain joins TRBV13 and TRBJ2-1; the match to TRBD2 covers 10 bases. Germline V gives CDR1 PRHDT, CDR2 FYEKMQ (reference sequence). Trimming took 5 bases from V and 6 from J; bases not matched to a gene: 7. The CDR3 is 15 residues long. CDR3: CASSLSGLASNEQFF. CDR3 DNA sequence: TGTGCCAGCAGCCTCTCGGGACTAGCGAGCAATGAGCAGTTCTTC.

The J gene is TRBJ1-1, the V gene TRBV29-1; 8 nucleotides agree with TRBD1. The CDR3 has 13 amino acids. From germline, CDR1 is SQVTM and CDR2 ANQGSEA. The V segment lost 7 bases and the J segment 2 bases; nucleotides outside the gene matches: 6. In DNA, the CDR3 is TGCAGCGCCTGGGGACAGGCAAACACTGAAGCTTTCTTT. It yields the protein CSAWGQANTEAFF.

In nucleotides, the CDR3 is TGTGCCAGCAGCTCGTACAGGGTGGACTATGGCTACACCTTC. This sequence encodes CASSSYRVDYGYTF. This chain joins TRBV13 and TRBJ1-2, with a weak D call TRBD1 (6 bases). Trimming removed 4 bases from V and 3 bases from J, with 12 bases in between. The germline V gene encodes CDR1 PRHDT and CDR2 FYEKMQ (reference sequence). This CDR3 has 14 amino acids.

This chain uses TRBV6-4 with TRBJ1-1, with 9 bases lining up with TRBD1. The CDR3 spans 13 residues. Looked up from germline, CDR1 is MRHNA and CDR2 is SNTAGT. The V gene end was trimmed by 6 bases and the J gene end by 3 bases; junction bases not matched to a gene: 2. CDR3 sequence reads: CASSWDRDTEAFF. The CDR3 region has the DNA TGTGCCAGCAGCTGGGACAGGGACACTGAAGCTTTCTTT.

In its sample, this clone was seen a few times. This rearrangement joins TRBV23-1 to TRBJ2-7; possibly TRBD1 for D (8 bases). TRBV23-1 is an ORF; its function is uncertain. The CDR3 has 14 residues. Deletions cut 7 bases from V and 0 bases from J, with 13 bases between. DNA of the CDR3: TGCGCCAGCAAACAGGGGGGGGACTCCTACGAGCAGTACTTC. It yields the protein CASKQGGDSYEQYF.

The V call is TRBV5-1, the J call TRBJ1-1; D unresolved. V was cut by 3 bases and J by 3 bases, with 15 bases left in between. CDR1 SGHRS and CDR2 YFSETQ come from the germline V gene. This CDR3 comprises 15 residues. The CDR3 coding sequence is TGCGCCAGCAGCTGGACCGGGGTTGGCGACACTGAAGCTTTCTTT. It translates to CASSWTGVGDTEAFF.

The rearrangement joins TRBV5-1 to TRBJ2-2, with 9 nucleotides matching TRBD1. J gave up 7 bases and V 2 bases, and 6 bases lay outside the gene matches. This CDR3 has 15 amino acids. Germline CDR1 is SGHRS and CDR2 is YFSETQ. The DNA for the CDR3 is TGCGCCAGCAGCTTTTACAGGGGGCCTGGCGGGGAGCTGTTTTTT. This gives the protein CASSFYRGPGGELFF.

This chain joins TRBV6-2 or TRBV6-3 and TRBJ1-4, with a possible D match to TRBD1 (5 bases). The germline CDR1 and CDR2 sequences are MNHEY and SVGEGT. Trimming stripped 6 bases from V and 8 bases from J, with 16 bases between. CDR3 size: 14 residues. The chain's CDR3 is CASSVGGGLEKLFF. DNA for the CDR3: TGTGCCAGCAGCGTCGGGGGGGGATTAGAAAAACTGTTTTTT.

This clone showed up just once. The rearrangement links TRBV12-3 or TRBV12-4 to TRBJ2-7, with D possibly being TRBD2 (5 bases). The CDR3 runs to 12 residues. Trimming removed 3 bases from V and 7 bases from J, with 10 bases in between. CDR3 sequence: CASSFSVGEQYF. CDR3 DNA: TGTGCCAGCAGTTTTAGCGTCGGTGAGCAGTACTTC.

The V call is TRBV19, the J call TRBJ2-2, with 9 bases identical to TRBD1. With 6 bases clipped from V and 5 bases from J, the junction kept 10 bases outside the gene matches. CDR3 length equals 16 residues. CDR1 and CDR2 from the germline V gene are LNHDA and SQIVND (reference sequence). CDR3 in amino acids: CASRTGQGIGTGELFF. The CDR3, as DNA: TGTGCCAGTAGGACGGGACAGGGAATAGGAACCGGGGAGCTGTTTTTT.

The genes are TRBV27 and TRBJ2-7; TRBD1 is a possible D gene (6 bases). The germline V and J ends were trimmed by 6 bases and 4 bases, with 10 bases remaining between them. Germline CDR1 and CDR2: MNHEY and SMNVEV (reference sequence). The CDR3 has 12 amino acids. CDR3 sequence reads: CASSPTGYEQYF. The CDR3 bases are TGTGCCAGCAGCCCTACAGGGTACGAGCAGTACTTC.